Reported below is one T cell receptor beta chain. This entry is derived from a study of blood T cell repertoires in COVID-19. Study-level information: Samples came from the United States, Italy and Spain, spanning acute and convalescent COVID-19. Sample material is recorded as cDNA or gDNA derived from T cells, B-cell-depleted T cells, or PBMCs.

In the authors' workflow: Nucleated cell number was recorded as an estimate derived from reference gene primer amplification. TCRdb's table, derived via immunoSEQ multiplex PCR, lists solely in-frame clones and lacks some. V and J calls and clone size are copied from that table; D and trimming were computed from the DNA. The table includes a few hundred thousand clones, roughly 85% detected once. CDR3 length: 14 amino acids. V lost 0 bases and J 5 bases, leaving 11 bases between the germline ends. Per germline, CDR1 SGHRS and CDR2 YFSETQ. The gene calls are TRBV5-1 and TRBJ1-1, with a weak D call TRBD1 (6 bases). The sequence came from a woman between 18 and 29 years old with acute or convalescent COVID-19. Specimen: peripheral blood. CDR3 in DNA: TGCGCCAGCAGCTTGGCTGGGGGCGAAACTGAAGCTTTCTTT. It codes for CASSLAGGETEAFF.